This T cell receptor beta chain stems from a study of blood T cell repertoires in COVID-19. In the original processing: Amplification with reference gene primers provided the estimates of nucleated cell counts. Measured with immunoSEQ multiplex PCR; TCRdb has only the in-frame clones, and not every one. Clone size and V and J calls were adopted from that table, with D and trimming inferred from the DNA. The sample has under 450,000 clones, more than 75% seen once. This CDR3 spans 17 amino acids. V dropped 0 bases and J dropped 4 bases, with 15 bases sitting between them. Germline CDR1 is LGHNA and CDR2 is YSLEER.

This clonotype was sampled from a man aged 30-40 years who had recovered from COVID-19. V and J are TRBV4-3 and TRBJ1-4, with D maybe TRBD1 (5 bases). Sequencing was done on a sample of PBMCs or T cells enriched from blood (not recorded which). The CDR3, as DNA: TGCGCCAGCAGCCAAGATGGCGGGGCCGAGGATAATGAAAAACTGTTTTTT. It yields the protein CASSQDGGAEDNEKLFF.